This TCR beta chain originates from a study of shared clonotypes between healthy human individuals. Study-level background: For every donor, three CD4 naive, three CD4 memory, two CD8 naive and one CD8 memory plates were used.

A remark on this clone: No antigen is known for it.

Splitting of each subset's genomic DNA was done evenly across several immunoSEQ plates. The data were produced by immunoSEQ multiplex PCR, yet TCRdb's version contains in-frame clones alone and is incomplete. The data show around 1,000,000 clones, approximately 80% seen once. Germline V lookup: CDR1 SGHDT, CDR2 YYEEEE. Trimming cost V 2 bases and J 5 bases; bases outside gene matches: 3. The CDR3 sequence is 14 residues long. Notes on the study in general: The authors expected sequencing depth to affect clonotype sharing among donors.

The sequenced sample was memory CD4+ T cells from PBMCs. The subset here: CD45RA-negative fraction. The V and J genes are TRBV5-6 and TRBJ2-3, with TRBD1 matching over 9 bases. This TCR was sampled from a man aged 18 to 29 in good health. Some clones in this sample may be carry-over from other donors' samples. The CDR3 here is CASSFGQGLDTQYF. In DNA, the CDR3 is TGTGCCAGCAGCTTCGGACAGGGGCTAGATACGCAGTATTTT. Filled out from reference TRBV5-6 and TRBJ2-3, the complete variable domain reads DAGVTQSPTHLIKTRGQQVTLRCSPKSGHDTVSWYQQALGQGPQFIFQYYEEEERQRGNFPDRFSGHQFPNYSSELNVNALLLGDSALYLCASSFGQGLDTQYFGPGTRLTVL.